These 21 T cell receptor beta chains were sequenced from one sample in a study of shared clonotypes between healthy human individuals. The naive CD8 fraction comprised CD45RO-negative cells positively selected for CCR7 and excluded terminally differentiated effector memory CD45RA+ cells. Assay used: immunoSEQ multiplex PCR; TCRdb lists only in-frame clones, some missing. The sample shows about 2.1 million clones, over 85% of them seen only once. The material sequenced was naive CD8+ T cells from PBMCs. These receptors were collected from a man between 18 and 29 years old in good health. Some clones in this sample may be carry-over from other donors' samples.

CDR3 region: CASSYGYNDEQYF. The CDR3 region has the DNA TGTGCCAGCAGTTATGGCTATAATGACGAGCAGTACTTC. J is TRBJ2-7 and V is TRBV6-5; no reliable D call. Germline V gene data show CDR1 as MNHEY and CDR2 as SVGAGI. V was pared by 3 bases and J by 5 bases, with 11 bases between. This CDR3 is built from 13 residues.

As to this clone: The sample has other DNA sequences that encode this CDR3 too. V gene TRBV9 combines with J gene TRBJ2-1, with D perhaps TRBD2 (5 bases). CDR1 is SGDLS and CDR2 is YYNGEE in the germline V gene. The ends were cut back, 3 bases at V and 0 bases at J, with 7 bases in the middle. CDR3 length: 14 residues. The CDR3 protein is CASSAGSSYNEQFF. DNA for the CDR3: TGTGCCAGCAGCGCGGGAAGCTCCTACAATGAGCAGTTCTTC.

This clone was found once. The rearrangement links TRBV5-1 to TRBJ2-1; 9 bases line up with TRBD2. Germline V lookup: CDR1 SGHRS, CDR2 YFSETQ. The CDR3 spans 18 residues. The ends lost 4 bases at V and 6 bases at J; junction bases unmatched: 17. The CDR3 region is CASSGRSAGGDLANEQFF. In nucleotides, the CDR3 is TGCGCCAGCAGCGGGAGGAGTGCGGGAGGGGACCTGGCCAATGAGCAGTTCTTC.

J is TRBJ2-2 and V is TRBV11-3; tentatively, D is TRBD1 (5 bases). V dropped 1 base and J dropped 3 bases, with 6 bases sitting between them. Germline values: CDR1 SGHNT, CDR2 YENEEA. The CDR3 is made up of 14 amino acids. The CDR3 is CASSLGQYTGELFF. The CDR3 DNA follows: TGTGCCAGCAGCTTAGGACAGTACACCGGGGAGCTGTTTTTT. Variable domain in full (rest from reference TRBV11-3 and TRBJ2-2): EAGVVQSPRYKIIEKKQPVAFWCNPISGHNTLYWYLQNLGQGPELLIRYENEEAVDDSQLPKDRFSAERLKGVDSTLKIQPAELGDSAVYLCASSLGQYTGELFFGEGSRLTVL.

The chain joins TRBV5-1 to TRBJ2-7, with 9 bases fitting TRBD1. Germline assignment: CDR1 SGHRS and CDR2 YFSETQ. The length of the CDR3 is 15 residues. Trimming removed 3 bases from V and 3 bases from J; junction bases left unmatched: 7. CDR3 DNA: TGCGCCAGCAGCTGGGGACAGGGTTTAATCTACGAGCAGTACTTC. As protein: CASSWGQGLIYEQYF.

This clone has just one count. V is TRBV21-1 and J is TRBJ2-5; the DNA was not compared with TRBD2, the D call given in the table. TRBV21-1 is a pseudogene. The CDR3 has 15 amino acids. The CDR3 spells CASSKDGNRGETQYF. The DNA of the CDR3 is TGTGCCAGCAGCAAAGACGGTAATCGGGGGGAGACCCAGTACTTC.

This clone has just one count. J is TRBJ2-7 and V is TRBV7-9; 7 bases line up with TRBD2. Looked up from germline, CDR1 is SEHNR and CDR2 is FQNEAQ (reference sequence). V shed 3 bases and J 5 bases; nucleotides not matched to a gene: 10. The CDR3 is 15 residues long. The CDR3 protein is CASSFPGLPADEQYF. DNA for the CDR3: TGTGCCAGCAGCTTTCCGGGACTACCAGCAGACGAGCAGTACTTC.

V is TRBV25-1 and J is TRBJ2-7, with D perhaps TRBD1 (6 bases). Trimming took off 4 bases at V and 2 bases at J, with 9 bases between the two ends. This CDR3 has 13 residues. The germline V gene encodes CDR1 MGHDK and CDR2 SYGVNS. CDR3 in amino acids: CASSGDIPYEQYF. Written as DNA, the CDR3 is TGTGCCAGCAGTGGGGACATCCCCTACGAGCAGTACTTC.

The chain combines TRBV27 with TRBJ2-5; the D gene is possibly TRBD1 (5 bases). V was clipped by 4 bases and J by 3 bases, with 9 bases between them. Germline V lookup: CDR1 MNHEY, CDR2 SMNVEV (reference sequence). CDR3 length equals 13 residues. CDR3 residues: CASSYKGEETQYF. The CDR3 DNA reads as TGTGCCAGCAGTTATAAAGGGGAAGAGACCCAGTACTTC.

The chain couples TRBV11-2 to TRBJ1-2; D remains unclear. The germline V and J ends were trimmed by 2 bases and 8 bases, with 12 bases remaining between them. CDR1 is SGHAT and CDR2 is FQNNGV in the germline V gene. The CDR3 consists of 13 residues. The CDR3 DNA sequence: TGTGCCAGCAGCTTATCCTCGATCGTGGGCTACACCTTC. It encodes CASSLSSIVGYTF.

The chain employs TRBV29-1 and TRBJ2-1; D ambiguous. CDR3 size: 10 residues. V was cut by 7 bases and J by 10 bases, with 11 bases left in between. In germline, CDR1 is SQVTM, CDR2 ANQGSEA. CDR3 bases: TGCAGCGCCGGGTCCCAAGAGCAGTTCTTC. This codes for CSAGSQEQFF.

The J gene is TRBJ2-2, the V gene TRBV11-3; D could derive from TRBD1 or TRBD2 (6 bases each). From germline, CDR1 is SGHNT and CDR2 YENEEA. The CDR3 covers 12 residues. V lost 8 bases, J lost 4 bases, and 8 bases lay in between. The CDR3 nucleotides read TGTGCCAGCGGGGGGCGCACCGGGGAGCTGTTTTTT. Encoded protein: CASGGRTGELFF. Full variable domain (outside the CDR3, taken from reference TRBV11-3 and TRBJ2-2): EAGVVQSPRYKIIEKKQPVAFWCNPISGHNTLYWYLQNLGQGPELLIRYENEEAVDDSQLPKDRFSAERLKGVDSTLKIQPAELGDSAVYLCASGGRTGELFFGEGSRLTVL.

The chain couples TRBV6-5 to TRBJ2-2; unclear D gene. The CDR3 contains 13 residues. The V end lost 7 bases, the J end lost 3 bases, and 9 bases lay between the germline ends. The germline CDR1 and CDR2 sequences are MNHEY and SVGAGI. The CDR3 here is CASIVPYTGELFF. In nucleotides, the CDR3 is TGTGCCAGCATTGTCCCGTACACCGGGGAGCTGTTTTTT.

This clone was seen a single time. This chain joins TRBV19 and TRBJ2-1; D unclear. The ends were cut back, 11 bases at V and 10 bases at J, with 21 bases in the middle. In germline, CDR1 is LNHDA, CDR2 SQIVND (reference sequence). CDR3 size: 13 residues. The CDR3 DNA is TGTGCCGCAAGAGCCCCGCCACTGGGGGAGCAGTTCTTC. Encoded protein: CAARAPPLGEQFF.

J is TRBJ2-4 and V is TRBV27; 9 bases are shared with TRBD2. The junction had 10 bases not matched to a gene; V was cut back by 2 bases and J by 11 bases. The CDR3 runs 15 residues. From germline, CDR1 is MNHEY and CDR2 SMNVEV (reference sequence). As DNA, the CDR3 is TGTGCCAGCAGTTTAACAGCGGGGGGCCTGAATGTTCAGTACTTC. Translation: CASSLTAGGLNVQYF.

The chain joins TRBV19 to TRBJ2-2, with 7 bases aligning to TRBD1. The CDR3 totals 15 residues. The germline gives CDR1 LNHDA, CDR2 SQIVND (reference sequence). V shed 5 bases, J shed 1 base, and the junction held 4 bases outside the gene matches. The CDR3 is CASSPRQGNTGELFF. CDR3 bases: TGTGCCAGTAGTCCTCGACAGGGGAACACCGGGGAGCTGTTTTTT.

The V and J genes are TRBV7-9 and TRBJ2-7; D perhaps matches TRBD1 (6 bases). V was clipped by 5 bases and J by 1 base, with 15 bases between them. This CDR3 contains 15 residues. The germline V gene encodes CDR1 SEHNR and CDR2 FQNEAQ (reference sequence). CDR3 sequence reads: CASSPGQTGSYEQYF. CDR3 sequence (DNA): TGTGCCAGCAGCCCCGGTCAAACAGGGTCCTACGAGCAGTACTTC. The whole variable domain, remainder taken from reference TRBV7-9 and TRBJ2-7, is DTGVSQNPRHKITKRGQNVTFRCDPISEHNRLYWYRQTLGQGPEFLTYFQNEAQLEKSRLLSDRFSAERPKGSFSTLEIQRTEQGDSAMYLCASSPGQTGSYEQYFGPGTRLTVT.

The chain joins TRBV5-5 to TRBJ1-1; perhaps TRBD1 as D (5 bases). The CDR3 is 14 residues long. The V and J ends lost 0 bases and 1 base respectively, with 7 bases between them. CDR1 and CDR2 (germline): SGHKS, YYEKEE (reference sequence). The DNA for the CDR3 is TGTGCCAGCAGCTTGGGGGGGTCGAACACTGAAGCTTTCTTT. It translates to CASSLGGSNTEAFF. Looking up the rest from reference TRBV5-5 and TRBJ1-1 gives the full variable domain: DAGVTQSPTHLIKTRGQQVTLRCSPISGHKSVSWYQQVLGQGPQFIFQYYEKEERGRGNFPDRFSARQFPNYSSELNVNALLLGDSALYLCASSLGGSNTEAFFGQGTRLTVV.

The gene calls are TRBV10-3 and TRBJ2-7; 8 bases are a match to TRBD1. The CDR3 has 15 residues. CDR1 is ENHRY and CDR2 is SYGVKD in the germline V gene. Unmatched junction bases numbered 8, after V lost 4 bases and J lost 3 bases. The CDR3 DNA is TGTGCCATCAGTGTACTCACGGACAGGGTCTACGAGCAGTACTTC. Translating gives CAISVLTDRVYEQYF.

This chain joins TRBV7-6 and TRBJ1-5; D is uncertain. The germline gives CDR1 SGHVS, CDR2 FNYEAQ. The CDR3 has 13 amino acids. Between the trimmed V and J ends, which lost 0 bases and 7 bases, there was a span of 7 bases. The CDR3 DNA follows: TGTGCCAGCAGCTTAGCCCCTGGACAGCCCCAGCATTTT. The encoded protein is CASSLAPGQPQHF.

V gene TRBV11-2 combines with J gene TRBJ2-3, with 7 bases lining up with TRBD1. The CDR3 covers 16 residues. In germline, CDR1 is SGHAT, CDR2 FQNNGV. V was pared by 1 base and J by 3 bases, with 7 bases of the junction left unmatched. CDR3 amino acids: CASSLGADRATDTQYF. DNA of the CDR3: TGTGCCAGCAGCTTAGGGGCCGACAGGGCGACAGATACGCAGTATTTT. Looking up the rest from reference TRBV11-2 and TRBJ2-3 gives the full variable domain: EAGVAQSPRYKIIEKRQSVAFWCNPISGHATLYWYQQILGQGPKLLIQFQNNGVVDDSQLPKDRFSAERLKGVDSTLKIQPAKLEDSAVYLCASSLGADRATDTQYFGPGTRLTVL.